The 18 T cell receptor beta chains below all came from one sample that was sequenced in a study of OX40 agonist ivuxolimab in advanced cancers. Using immunoSEQ multiplex PCR, the repertoire was profiled, and TCRdb retains in-frame clones only, with some absent. The sample records 50,000 to 80,000 clones, 75% to 95% being singletons. The specimen comprised CD4+ or CD8+ T cells sorted from blood, sampled in a trial of the OX40 agonist ivuxolimab. All receptors derive from an adult with an advanced solid tumor such as melanoma, head and neck, liver or kidney cancer.

The V and J genes are TRBV7-2 and TRBJ1-1, with D hard to call. There are 15 residues in the CDR3. Trimming removed 5 bases from V and 0 bases from J, with 13 bases in between. Per the germline V gene, CDR1 is SGHTA and CDR2 is FQGNSA. CDR3 region: CASSPTKGMNTEAFF. CDR3 nucleotide sequence: TGTGCCAGCAGCCCCACAAAGGGAATGAACACTGAAGCTTTCTTT.

The rearrangement uses TRBV6-7 and TRBJ2-7; TRBD2 might be the D (7 bases). TRBV6-7 is an ORF, with its function uncertain. V was cut by 7 bases and J by 6 bases, with 22 bases left in between. CDR3 length equals 15 residues. Here the CDR3 DNA reads TGTGCCAGCACTTTCCGGGGAGGGGGGGAAGGCGAGCAGTACTTC. Its translation is CASTFRGGGEGEQYF.

The chain uses TRBV5-1 and TRBJ2-1, with D perhaps matching TRBD1 or TRBD2 (5 bases each). Germline-derived CDR1 and CDR2 are SGHRS and YFSETQ. V was cut by 3 bases and J by 4 bases, with 14 bases left in between. CDR3 length: 15 residues. CDR3 region: CASSSGTRLYNEQFF. As DNA, the CDR3 is TGCGCCAGCAGCTCGGGGACGCGACTTTACAATGAGCAGTTCTTC.

This chain joins TRBV5-1 and TRBJ2-7; the D is unclear. CDR1 SGHRS and CDR2 YFSETQ come from the germline V gene. The CDR3 extends over 18 amino acids. Trimming stripped 1 base from V and 0 bases from J, with 20 bases between. The CDR3 bases are TGCGCCAGCAGCTTGAGTTCCCACGCCATGTTAAGCTCCTACGAGCAGTACTTC. This sequence encodes CASSLSSHAMLSSYEQYF. Full variable domain (outside the CDR3, taken from reference TRBV5-1 and TRBJ2-7): KAGVTQTPRYLIKTRGQQVTLSCSPISGHRSVSWYQQTPGQGLQFLFEYFSETQRNKGNFPGRFSGRQFSNSRSEMNVSTLELGDSALYLCASSLSSHAMLSSYEQYFGPGTRLTVT.

V is TRBV20-1 and J is TRBJ1-1, with 8 bases fitting TRBD1. CDR1 DFQATT and CDR2 SNEGSKA come from the germline V gene (reference sequence). The CDR3 is 11 amino acids. V lost 7 bases to trimming and J lost 5 bases; unmatched junction nucleotides: 3. The CDR3 DNA reads TGCAGTGGGACAGGGATGACTGAAGCTTTCTTT. It codes for CSGTGMTEAFF.

Here the CDR3 reads CARGPLTSYEQYF. The CDR3 coding sequence is TGTGCCAGGGGACCTTTAACCTCCTACGAGCAGTACTTC. The chain uses TRBV6-4 and TRBJ2-7; tentatively, D is TRBD1 or TRBD2 (5 bases each). This CDR3 has 13 amino acids. Germline CDR1 and CDR2: MRHNA and SNTAGT. V was shortened by 9 bases and J by 0 bases, with 12 bases between the two germline ends.

V usage is TRBV28 and J usage is TRBJ1-1; TRBD1 might be the D (5 bases). This CDR3 contains 14 residues. Trimming shortened V by 2 bases and J by 7 bases, and 14 bases separated the two germline ends. Per the germline V gene, CDR1 is MDHEN and CDR2 is SYDVKM. The DNA for the CDR3 is TGTGCCAGCAGTTTACCGCAGGGTTGGGTTGAAGCTTTCTTT. This sequence encodes CASSLPQGWVEAFF.

The V call is TRBV5-3, the J call TRBJ2-1, with D perhaps assigned TRBD1 or TRBD2 (5 bases each). TRBV5-3 is an ORF for which the function is uncertain. V was cut by 0 bases and J by 6 bases, with 13 bases left in between. The CDR3 covers 15 residues. CDR3 in amino acids: CARSLGGPEANEQFF. For the CDR3, the DNA is TGTGCCAGAAGCTTGGGGGGACCAGAGGCCAATGAGCAGTTCTTC.

The chain uses TRBV19 and TRBJ2-5, with TRBD1 identical over 10 bases. The V gene end was trimmed by 4 bases and the J gene end by 5 bases; junction bases not matched to a gene: 7. Germline-derived CDR1 and CDR2 are LNHDA and SQIVND (reference sequence). This CDR3 contains 15 residues. Here the CDR3 DNA reads TGTGCCAGTAGTAGGGCTGACAGGGGGCGGGAGACCCAGTACTTC. As protein: CASSRADRGRETQYF.

The J gene is TRBJ1-4, the V gene TRBV10-3; 10 nucleotides line up with TRBD1. V lost 8 bases, J lost 6 bases, and 6 bases stayed unmatched. Germline V gives CDR1 ENHRY, CDR2 SYGVKD. The CDR3 is 14 amino acids. CDR3 DNA: TGTGCCATCCAAGAAGGGACAGGGGATGAAAAACTGTTTTTT. This encodes CAIQEGTGDEKLFF.

The rearrangement uses TRBV2 and TRBJ2-1; D may be TRBD1 or TRBD2 (6 bases each). The V gene lost 4 bases and the J gene lost 1 base, with 20 bases spanning the gap. Per the germline V gene, CDR1 is SNHLY and CDR2 is FYNNEI. The CDR3 runs to 18 residues. In nucleotides, the CDR3 is TGTGCCAGCAGTGGGGGGGTCGGCAGGGGATATTCCTACAATGAGCAGTTCTTC. Translated, it gives CASSGGVGRGYSYNEQFF.

The V call is TRBV15, the J call TRBJ1-1, with unresolved D. Germline V gives CDR1 LNHNV, CDR2 YYDKDF (reference sequence). The CDR3 covers 15 residues. The ends were cut back, 0 bases at V and 1 base at J, with 9 bases in the middle. The CDR3 DNA reads TGTGCCACCAGCAGAGATACGGCGAAGAACACTGAAGCTTTCTTT. Its translation: CATSRDTAKNTEAFF.

This chain uses TRBV19 with TRBJ1-1; 7 bases align to TRBD1. V gave up 5 bases and J gave up 3 bases; unmatched junction bases: 6. This CDR3 has 14 residues. CDR1 is LNHDA and CDR2 is SQIVND in the germline V gene (reference sequence). DNA for the CDR3: TGTGCCAGTAGTTTCGACAGGGCGGACACTGAAGCTTTCTTT. This codes for CASSFDRADTEAFF.

In this sample, this clone turned up a few times. The V call is TRBV7-6, the J call TRBJ2-3, with TRBD1 identical over 10 bases. The germline V gene has CDR1 SGHVS and CDR2 FNYEAQ. With 3 bases clipped from V and 1 base from J, the junction kept 4 bases outside the gene matches. CDR3 size: 16 residues. CDR3: CASSLTGGSGTDTQYF. The CDR3 DNA is TGTGCCAGCAGCTTGACAGGGGGCTCTGGCACAGATACGCAGTATTTT.

The rearrangement uses TRBV29-1 and TRBJ2-3; TRBD2 agrees at 10 bases. Germline V gene sequence: CDR1 SQVTM, CDR2 ANQGSEA. The CDR3 contains 15 residues. Trimming took 5 bases from V and 4 from J; bases not matched to a gene: 9. The CDR3 here is CSVTPRTSGPDTQYF. The CDR3 DNA sequence: TGCAGCGTTACTCCTCGGACTAGCGGACCAGATACGCAGTATTTT.

The chain links TRBV5-1 to TRBJ2-2; the match to TRBD2 covers 8 bases. The V gene end was trimmed by 1 base and the J gene end by 5 bases; junction bases not matched to a gene: 10. The germline V gene has CDR1 SGHRS and CDR2 YFSETQ. The CDR3 is made up of 17 amino acids. CDR3 protein: CASSLSHGGARTGELFF. CDR3 nucleotides: TGCGCCAGCAGCTTGTCCCACGGGGGGGCTAGAACCGGGGAGCTGTTTTTT.

The CDR3 reads CASGGVMGQDSYEQYF. Here the CDR3 DNA reads TGTGCCAGTGGCGGAGTGATGGGACAGGATTCCTACGAGCAGTACTTC. The J gene is TRBJ2-7, the V gene TRBV28, with 8 nucleotides matching TRBD1. Per germline, CDR1 MDHEN and CDR2 SYDVKM. The V and J ends lost 9 bases and 1 base, in that order; junction bases with no gene match: 14. The CDR3 contains 16 residues.

The V call is TRBV7-9, the J call TRBJ2-7, with D perhaps matching TRBD1 (5 bases). V was pared by 5 bases and J by 1 base, with 15 bases between. The CDR3 contains 15 residues. Germline V gene sequence: CDR1 SEHNR, CDR2 FQNEAQ (reference sequence). The CDR3 DNA is TGTGCCAGCAGCCCCCAGGGCAGGCCATCCTACGAGCAGTACTTC. This sequence encodes CASSPQGRPSYEQYF.